A selection of T cell receptor beta chains follows, all from one sample in a study of radiotherapy plus CTLA-4 blockade in lung cancer. The repertoire was sequenced with immunoSEQ multiplex PCR; TCRdb's copy has only in-frame clones and lacks some. The data show some 73,000 clones, around 76% seen once. The sequencing here drew on peripheral blood, taken from a patient treated with radiotherapy plus ipilimumab. The receptors here all came from a human donor with non-small cell lung cancer whose response to radiotherapy plus ipilimumab could not be evaluated. Some clones in this sample may be carry-over from other donors' samples. Both conserved end residues are part of each CDR3. D genes are given only for firm matches. Clone size appears in some rows only: once, few, many, or a class for an expanded clone.

TRBJ1-6	TRBV5-8	NA	TRBD1	TGTGCCAGCAGCGACAGACAGGGGTCATGGGCTAATTCACCCCTCCACTTT	CASSDRQGSWANSPLHF
TRBJ1-6	TRBV7-2	NA	NA	TGTGCCAGCAGCTTAGTTCGCGGGGTTAATTCACCCCTCCACTTT	CASSLVRGVNSPLHF
TRBJ2-3	TRBV19	NA	TRBD2	TGTGCCAGTAGTGACGCTAGCGGGGGGCCAGATACGCAGTATTTT	CASSDASGGPDTQYF
TRBJ2-7	TRBV28	NA	NA	TGTGCCAGCAGTTTAACATACTACGAGCAGTACTTC	CASSLTYYEQYF
TRBJ2-1	TRBV2	NA	TRBD2	TGTGCCAGCAGCCCTATGGGGGGGTACAATGAGCAGTTCTTC	CASSPMGGYNEQFF
TRBJ1-3	TRBV5-4	NA	NA	TGTGCCAGCAGCTCGCAAGGGGGTTCTGGAAACACCATATATTTT	CASSSQGGSGNTIYF
TRBJ1-2	TRBV4-2	NA	NA	TGTGCCAGCAGCCAAGGAAGAGTCGATGGCTACACCTTC	CASSQGRVDGYTF
TRBJ1-2	TRBV2	few	NA	TGTGCCAGCAGTGAAGGGGCCTTCGGGGGTACCTTC	CASSEGAFGGTF
TRBJ2-1	TRBV6-5	NA	TRBD2	TGTGCCAGCAGTTACTCTTGGCTAGCGGGGGGAAATGAGCAGTTCTTC	CASSYSWLAGGNEQFF
TRBJ1-1	TRBV29-1	NA	NA	TGCAGCGCTGAGGGGAGTGGGAACACTGAAGCTTTCTTT	CSAEGSGNTEAFF
TRBJ1-2	TRBV5-6	few	NA	TGTGCCAGCAGCTTGGATCGGAGCCTTAACTATGGCTACACCTTC	CASSLDRSLNYGYTF
TRBJ2-7	TRBV2	NA	TRBD1	TGTGCCAGCAGTGAAGAGGACAGGGTTGGCTCCTACGAGCAGTACTTC	CASSEEDRVGSYEQYF
TRBJ2-7	TRBV28	NA	NA	TGTGCCAGCAGTTTTGCGGACGAGCAGTACTTC	CASSFADEQYF
TRBJ2-3	TRBV7-7	NA	NA	TGTGCTAGCAGCCCCACAATTTATAGCACAGATACGCAGTATTTT	CASSPTIYSTDTQYF
TRBJ2-5	TRBV18	NA	TRBD1	TGTGCCAGCTCACCACTCCCTTCGACACAGGGGACAGAGACCCAGTACTTC	CASSPLPSTQGTETQYF
TRBJ2-7	TRBV7-2	NA	TRBD1	TGTGCCAGCAGCTTAGTTTCCGGGACAGGGAGTTCTTCCTACGAGCAGTACTTC	CASSLVSGTGSSSYEQYF
TRBJ1-1	TRBV11-2	NA	NA	TGTGCCAGCAGGTTTGGCCTGCCGGGGGACACTGAAGCTTTCTTT	CASRFGLPGDTEAFF
TRBJ2-5	TRBV5-4	NA	TRBD1	TGTGCCAGCAGCTGGGGACAGGCGAAAGAGACCCAGTACTTC	CASSWGQAKETQYF
TRBJ2-1	TRBV4-1	few	NA	TGCGCCAGCAGCCAGCCTCGGTCGACGTCGACTGACAATGAGCAGTTCTTC	CASSQPRSTSTDNEQFF
TRBJ2-1	TRBV9	NA	NA	TGTGCCAGCAGCGCGCCCTACGCCCAGGGAACTGAGCAGTTCTTC	CASSAPYAQGTEQFF
TRBJ2-7	TRBV7-2	NA	TRBD1	TGTGCCAGCAGCTTAGGGCGACAGGGCTACGAGCAGTACTTC	CASSLGRQGYEQYF
TRBJ1-1	TRBV30	NA	NA	TGTGCCTGGGTCTCTAAGGGGCCTAGGAACACTGAAGCTTTCTTT	CAWVSKGPRNTEAFF
TRBJ2-7	TRBV5-1	NA	TRBD2	TGCGCCAGCAGCTTTGGAGCGGGGTCTTACGAGCAGTACTTC	CASSFGAGSYEQYF
TRBJ2-5	TRBV7-7	NA	TRBD2	TGTGCTAGCAGCCCGAGAGCGGGGGGGCGCGAGACCCAGTACTTC	CASSPRAGGRETQYF
TRBJ1-2	TRBV7-9	NA	NA	TGTGCCAGCAGCTTAGCTACAGGTTTCTATGGCTACACCTTC	CASSLATGFYGYTF
TRBJ2-1	TRBV7-2	NA	NA	TGTGCCAGCAGCTTTAGCTCCTACAATGAGCAGTTCTTC	CASSFSSYNEQFF
TRBJ1-5	TRBV19	NA	NA	TGTGCCAGTAGTCAGCACATGATGGGCCCGCTACAGCCCCAGCATTTT	CASSQHMMGPLQPQHF
TRBJ1-2	TRBV4-3	NA	NA	TGCGCCAGCAGCCCCCCCGGGGGGGGTCCTTATGGCTACACCTTC	CASSPPGGGPYGYTF
TRBJ2-1	TRBV5-1	NA	TRBD1	TGCGCCAGCAGCCCGGACAGGGTTGACCGGCAGTTCTTC	CASSPDRVDRQFF
TRBJ2-5	TRBV6-5	NA	TRBD1	TGTGCCAGCAGCCATACAGGGGGCACAGAGACCCAGTACTTC	CASSHTGGTETQYF
TRBJ1-5	TRBV28	NA	TRBD1	TGTGCCAGCAGCCCGGGGGGACAGGGAGGACAGCCCCAGCATTTT	CASSPGGQGGQPQHF
TRBJ2-1	TRBV5-1	NA	NA	TGCGCCAGCAGCTTGGGGTCCGGTGCTGAGCAGTTCTTC	CASSLGSGAEQFF
TRBJ1-1	TRBV5-1	NA	NA	TGCGCCAGTACTCTTCTTGGGGCTTCGAACACTGAAGCTTTCTTT	CASTLLGASNTEAFF
TRBJ2-2	TRBV2	NA	TRBD1	TGTGCCAGCAGTGGACAGGGGGCCGGGGAGCTGTTTTTT	CASSGQGAGELFF
TRBJ1-3	TRBV19	NA	NA	TGTGCCAGCCGGGGGGCGGGCCAACTTTTCTCTGGAAACACCATATATTTT	CASRGAGQLFSGNTIYF
TRBJ2-7	TRBV4-2	NA	TRBD1	TGTGCCAGCAGCAGCGGCGGGACAGGGGGCTACGAGCAGTACTTC	CASSSGGTGGYEQYF
TRBJ1-1	TRBV5-1	NA	NA	TGCGCCAGCACCCTAGTTCCGGAGACTGAAGCTTTCTTT	CASTLVPETEAFF
TRBJ2-2	TRBV4-2	NA	TRBD1	TGTGCCAGCAGCCAACAGGGGGCGAGGAACACCGGGGAGCTGTTTTTT	CASSQQGARNTGELFF
TRBJ2-4	TRBV19	few	NA	TGTGCCAGTAGCCCTGATGAGGCACGCAAAAACATTCAGTACTTC	CASSPDEARKNIQYF
TRBJ2-3	TRBV7-2	NA	TRBD2	TGTGCCAGCAGCTTTTATAGCGGGGCTGGCGATACGCAGTATTTT	CASSFYSGAGDTQYF
TRBJ2-7	TRBV7-3	NA	TRBD1	TGTGCCAGCAGCTTATACCCGGACAGGACCTACGAGCAGTACTTC	CASSLYPDRTYEQYF
TRBJ2-7	TRBV5-4	NA	TRBD1	TGTGCCAGCAGCCAGCGGACAGGGCTAAACTACGAGCAGTACTTC	CASSQRTGLNYEQYF
TRBJ2-3	TRBV20-1	NA	NA	TGCAGTGCAACTAGCTCCGATACGCAGTATTTT	CSATSSDTQYF
TRBJ2-1	TRBV5-1	once	TRBD1	TGCGCCAGCAGCTTGGTGGACAGGGAGCAGTTCTTC	CASSLVDREQFF
TRBJ1-6	TRBV6-4	NA	NA	TGTGCCAGCCGCGAAGAGGGCTCCTATAATTCACCCCTCCACTTT	CASREEGSYNSPLHF